This T cell receptor beta chain was documented in a study of CD8 T cells in Susac syndrome. Germline lookup yields CDR1 MNHEY and CDR2 SMNVEV (reference sequence). The CDR3 length is 15 residues. V dropped 3 bases and J dropped 3 bases, with 15 bases sitting between them. A quantity of about 0.5 to 1 ug RNA underwent reverse transcription using random hexamers. Via MiXCR, TCRdb re-called the immunoSEQ multiplex PCR reads, giving one row per CDR3 protein. The sample has about 300,000 distinct CDR3 sequences; around 84% are singletons. The specimen was CD8+ T cells from PBMCs. This receptor was identified in a human donor with multiple sclerosis. The V call is TRBV27, the J call TRBJ2-7; TRBD1 might be the D (6 bases). The CDR3 DNA sequence: TGTGCCAGCAGTTTTTCTCGGGACATTGGCTACGAGCAGTACTTC. Residues: CASSFSRDIGYEQYF.